The T cell receptor (beta chain) under discussion was sequenced for a study of response to subunit inactivated influenza vaccine. Study results and caveats: The authors proposed limited new T cell recruitment per seasonal influenza vaccination.

A single record per CDR3 protein comes from TCRdb applying MiXCR to the RT-PCR reads. The sample includes over 150,000 distinct CDR3 sequences, 9.5% to 13% seen only once; the top ten take 12%. Losses at the gene ends were 5 bases for V and 3 bases for J; bases not matched to a gene: 15. This CDR3 contains 17 residues. Germline V lookup: CDR1 MGHRA, CDR2 YSYEKL. This clonotype appeared a few times. As yet, its antigen is unknown. The sequencing used non-naive T cells sorted from PBMCs, collected roughly 45 days after vaccination. The J gene is TRBJ2-7, the V gene TRBV4-1; 8 nucleotides line up with TRBD1. This receptor was identified in a man aged 45 to 65 who received an inactivated influenza vaccine. In DNA, the CDR3 is TGCGCCAGCAGCAATTTCCCCCCCGGGACAGGACTCTACGAGCAGTACTTC. Translating gives CASSNFPPGTGLYEQYF.